This TCR beta chain is drawn from a study of control samples from healthy donors and cancer patients. TCRdb's table, derived via immunoSEQ multiplex PCR, lists solely in-frame clones and lacks some. The data show 150,000 to 200,000 clones, around 91% seen once. Germline values: CDR1 LNHDA, CDR2 SQIVND (reference sequence). CDR3 length: 17 residues. V shed 5 bases and J shed 1 base, with 21 bases lying between them. The sample taken for sequencing was blood. V and J are TRBV19 and TRBJ2-7; tentatively, D is TRBD1 (6 bases). The TCR sequence derives from a woman aged 45-59 years in good health. For the CDR3, the DNA is TGTGCCAGTAGTGAGCCGAGAGGGGGACGCGGGTCCTACGAGCAGTACTTC. Protein product: CASSEPRGGRGSYEQYF.